This T cell receptor beta chain was identified during a study of shared clonotypes between healthy human individuals. Whole-study results and caveats: Naive CD4 clonotypes overlapped across a handful of donors at approximately 5.3%.

With respect to this clone: Its cognate antigen is unknown.

V gave up 0 bases and J gave up 4 bases; unmatched junction bases: 4. The CDR3 spans 18 residues. CDR1 and CDR2 (germline): SGHDN, FVKESK. At deep level, the assay was performed. For every subset, genomic DNA was evenly distributed across several immunoSEQ plates. In the original analysis: ImmunoSEQ junction-only sequences lacked quality scores, so their filtering differed. The protocol was immunoSEQ multiplex PCR, while the TCRdb copy is restricted to in-frame clones and leaves out a portion. The DNA gave D and trimming, while V, J and clone size come from that table. The table records about a million clones, around 76% of them present only once.

Sequencing was done on a sample of memory CD4+ T cells sorted from blood. Subset defined: CD45RA-negative fraction. The TCR originated in a man younger than 30 in good health. V gene TRBV14 combines with J gene TRBJ2-3; 16 bases are a match to TRBD2. The CDR3 spells CASSQDPGTSGRADTQYF. The DNA of the CDR3 is TGTGCCAGCAGCCAAGATCCCGGGACTAGCGGGAGGGCAGATACGCAGTATTTT.